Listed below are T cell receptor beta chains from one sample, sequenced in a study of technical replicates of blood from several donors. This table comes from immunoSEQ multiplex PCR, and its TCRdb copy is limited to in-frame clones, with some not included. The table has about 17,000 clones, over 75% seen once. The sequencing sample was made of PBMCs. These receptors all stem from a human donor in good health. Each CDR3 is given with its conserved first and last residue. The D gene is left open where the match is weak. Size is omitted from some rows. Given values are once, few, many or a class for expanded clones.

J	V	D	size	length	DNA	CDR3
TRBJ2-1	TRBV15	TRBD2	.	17	TGTGCCACCAGCACTCAACCGGGACTAGCGGGATGGGGTGAGCAGTTCTTC	CATSTQPGLAGWGEQFF
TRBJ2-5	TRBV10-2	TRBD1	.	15	TGCGCCAGCAGGACCCGGGACAGGGGGAGTGAGACCCAGTACTTC	CASRTRDRGSETQYF
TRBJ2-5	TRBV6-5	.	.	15	TGTGCCAGCAGTTACGGGCTAAACTTAAAAGAGACCCAGTACTTC	CASSYGLNLKETQYF
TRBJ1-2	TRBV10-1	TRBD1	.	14	TGCGCCAGCAGTGAGTTTCGGACAGGGACAGTCTACACCTTC	CASSEFRTGTVYTF
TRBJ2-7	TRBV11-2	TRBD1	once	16	TGTGCCAGCAGCTTAGCCTTGGACAGGGCTCCCTACGAGCAGTACTTC	CASSLALDRAPYEQYF
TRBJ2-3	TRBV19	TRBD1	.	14	TGTGCCAGTCGGTACAGGGGGCTGGGAGATACGCAGTATTTT	CASRYRGLGDTQYF
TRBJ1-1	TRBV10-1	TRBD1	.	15	TGCGCCAGCAGTCCCCAAACAGGGGGCCGAACTGAAGCTTTCTTT	CASSPQTGGRTEAFF
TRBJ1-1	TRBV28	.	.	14	TGTGCCAGCAGTGACGACAGGTATCACACTGAAGCTTTCTTT	CASSDDRYHTEAFF
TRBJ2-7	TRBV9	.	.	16	TGTGCCAGCAGCCTAAGAGGAGGGTGGGGATCCTACGAGCAGTACTTC	CASSLRGGWGSYEQYF
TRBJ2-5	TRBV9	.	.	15	TGTGCCAGCAGCGCGGCACTAGCCCGGTTTGGGACCCAGTACTTC	CASSAALARFGTQYF
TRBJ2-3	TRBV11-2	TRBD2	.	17	TGTGCCAGCAGCTTAGGGGGGACTAGCGGGAGCACAGATACGCAGTATTTT	CASSLGGTSGSTDTQYF
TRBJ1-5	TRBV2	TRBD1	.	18	TGTGCCAGCAGTGAGACCCCTCTGACAGGGGAAGGCAATCAGCCCCAGCATTTT	CASSETPLTGEGNQPQHF
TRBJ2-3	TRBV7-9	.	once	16	TGTGCCAGCAGCTTAGCTCCCACTCCAAGCACAGATACGCAGTATTTT	CASSLAPTPSTDTQYF
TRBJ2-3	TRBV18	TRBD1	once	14	TGTGCCAGCTCTCCGACAGGGGCGGCAGATACGCAGTATTTT	CASSPTGAADTQYF
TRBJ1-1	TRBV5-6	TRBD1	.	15	TGTGCCAGCAGCTGGACAGGGATCGGCAGCACTGAAGCTTTCTTT	CASSWTGIGSTEAFF
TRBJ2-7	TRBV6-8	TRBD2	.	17	TGTGCCAGCAAGGCGCTAGCGGAAACTGCCCCGGTCTACGAGCAGTACTTC	CASKALAETAPVYEQYF
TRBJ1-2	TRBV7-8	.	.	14	TGTGCCAGCAGCCACCCGGGGGCTAACTATGGCTACACCTTC	CASSHPGANYGYTF
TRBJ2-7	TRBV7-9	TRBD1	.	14	TGTGCCAGCAGCTTGACAGGGGCAGCCTACGAGCAGTACTTC	CASSLTGAAYEQYF
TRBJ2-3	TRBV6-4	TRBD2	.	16	TGTGCCAGCAGTGACGGCGCGGGAGGTTCCACAGATACGCAGTATTTT	CASSDGAGGSTDTQYF
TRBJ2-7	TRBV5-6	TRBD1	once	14	TGTGCCAGCACCCTAATGACAGGGGGCTACGAGCAGTACTTC	CASTLMTGGYEQYF
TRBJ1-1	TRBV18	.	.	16	TGTGCCAGCTCACCAGGGGGGGGAGGGAGTTCCACTGAAGCTTTCTTT	CASSPGGGGSSTEAFF
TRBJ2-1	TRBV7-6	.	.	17	TGTGCCAGCAGCCCCGTAGCAGGGAAAACCGGGACAAGTGAGCAGTTCTTC	CASSPVAGKTGTSEQFF
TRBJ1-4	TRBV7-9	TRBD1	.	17	TGTGCCAGCAGCTTAAATCTACTACAGGGGGAGGGTGAAAAACTGTTTTTT	CASSLNLLQGEGEKLFF
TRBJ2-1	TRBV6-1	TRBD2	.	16	TGTGCCAGCAGTGAATTCAGCCTAGCGGGAGTATTTGAGCAGTTCTTC	CASSEFSLAGVFEQFF
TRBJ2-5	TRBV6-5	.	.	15	TGTGCCAGCAGTTACTCGAACCCGAGGAGAGAGACCCAGTACTTC	CASSYSNPRRETQYF
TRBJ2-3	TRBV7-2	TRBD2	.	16	TGTGCCAGCAGCCCTAATTTGGCGGGAGGGCCAGATACGCAGTATTTT	CASSPNLAGGPDTQYF
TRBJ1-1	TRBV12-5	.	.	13	TGTGCTAGTGGCCCAAACCGAGGGACTGAAGCTTTCTTT	CASGPNRGTEAFF
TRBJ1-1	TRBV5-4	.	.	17	TGTGCCAGCAGCTTGGTCTCAGGGGTTATGATGAACACTGAAGCTTTCTTT	CASSLVSGVMMNTEAFF
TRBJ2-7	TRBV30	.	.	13	TGTGCCTGGAGTGTCGGGACTCTCTACGAGCAGTACTTC	CAWSVGTLYEQYF
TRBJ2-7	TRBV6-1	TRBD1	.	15	TGTGCCAGCAGTGAGCTCGGACAGGGCTCCTACGAGCAGTACTTC	CASSELGQGSYEQYF
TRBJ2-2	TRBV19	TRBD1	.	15	TGTGCCAGTAGTATCGAGACAGGGGGTACCGGGGAGCTGTTTTTT	CASSIETGGTGELFF
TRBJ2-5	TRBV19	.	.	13	TGTGCCAGTAGTATGGGGACACAAGAGACCCAGTACTTC	CASSMGTQETQYF
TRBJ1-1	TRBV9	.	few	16	TGTGCCAGCAGCGTAGGGTGGAGCAGGGGTGACACTGAAGCTTTCTTT	CASSVGWSRGDTEAFF
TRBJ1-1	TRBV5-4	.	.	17	TGTGCCAGCAGCTTCATGACAGGTCTCCGGGAGAACACTGAAGCTTTCTTT	CASSFMTGLRENTEAFF
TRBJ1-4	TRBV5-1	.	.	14	TGCGCCAGCAGCTTGGCTCAGACTAATGAAAAACTGTTTTTT	CASSLAQTNEKLFF
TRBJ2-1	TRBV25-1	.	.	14	TGTGCCAGCAGGGGCAGCGGAGGGCCTGATGAGCAGTTCTTC	CASRGSGGPDEQFF
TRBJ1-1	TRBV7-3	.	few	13	TGTGCCAGCAGCCTGGTGAGGGACACTGAAGCTTTCTTT	CASSLVRDTEAFF
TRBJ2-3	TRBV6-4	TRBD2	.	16	TGTGCCAGCAGTGACGGACTAGCGGGAGGAGGAGATACGCAGTATTTT	CASSDGLAGGGDTQYF
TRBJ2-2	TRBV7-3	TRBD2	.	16	TGTGCCAGCAGCTTTAGCGGGAGGGCCTCCACCGGGGAGCTGTTTTTT	CASSFSGRASTGELFF
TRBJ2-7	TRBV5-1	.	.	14	TGCGCCAGCAGCTTTTCAGCGAGCTCCTACGAGCAGTACTTC	CASSFSASSYEQYF
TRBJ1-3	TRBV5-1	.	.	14	TGCGCCAGCAGCTTGGATCCAGGCCAAAACACCATATATTTT	CASSLDPGQNTIYF